A single sample is the source of the 24 T cell receptor beta chains below, sequenced in a study of blood T cell repertoires in COVID-19. Sequencing was performed with immunoSEQ multiplex PCR; in TCRdb, only in-frame clones are kept and a portion is missing. The sample comprises under 200,000 clones, about 88% of which are singletons, and about a quarter rests with the top ten. The source material was peripheral blood. The receptors come from a man in his 60s with acute or convalescent COVID-19.

Remarks on this clone: A much larger clone sits a single nucleotide away, making a read error possible. The chain couples TRBV7-3 to TRBJ2-1; 10 bases are a match to TRBD2. Germline assignment: CDR1 SGHTA and CDR2 FQGTGA. The CDR3 is 15 amino acids. The V gene end was trimmed by 5 bases and the J gene end by 2 bases; junction bases not matched to a gene: 3. The CDR3: CASSPTSGAYNEQFF. In DNA, the CDR3 is TGTGCCAGCAGCCCAACTAGCGGGGCCTACAATGAGCAGTTCTTC. The full variable domain, rest sourced from reference TRBV7-3 and TRBJ2-1, is GAGVSQTPSNKVTEKGKYVELRCDPISGHTALYWYRQSLGQGPEFLIYFQGTGAADDSGLPNDRFFAVRPEGSVSTLKIQRTERGDSAVYLCASSPTSGAYNEQFFGPGTRLTVL.

The chain has TRBV21-1 and TRBJ1-1; no DNA check was done on the table's D call, TRBD1. TRBV21-1 is deemed a pseudogene. This CDR3 has 15 amino acids. CDR3 coding DNA: TGTGCCAGCAGCAATTCGAGACAGGTGAACACTGAAGCTTTCTTT. It yields the protein CASSNSRQVNTEAFF.

The V call is TRBV9, the J call TRBJ2-1, with TRBD1 matching 8 bases. The trim removed 2 bases at V and 9 bases at J, leaving 7 bases unmatched. This CDR3 contains 14 residues. In germline, CDR1 is SGDLS, CDR2 YYNGEE. In DNA, the CDR3 is TGTGCCAGCAGCGTCCAGGGGGCGTCCCGTGAGCAGTTCTTC. Its translation: CASSVQGASREQFF.

Only a few counts were recorded for this clone. The CDR3: CASSQDSTGENTEAFF. CDR3 bases: TGTGCCAGCAGCCAAGATTCAACGGGGGAGAACACTGAAGCTTTCTTT. The V gene is TRBV4-2, the J gene TRBJ1-1; TRBD1 might be the D (5 bases). V was clipped by 0 bases and J by 1 base, with 12 bases between them. This CDR3 has 16 residues. Germline lookup yields CDR1 LGHNA and CDR2 YNFKEQ.

J is TRBJ1-1 and V is TRBV27; TRBD1 matches at 7 bases. V was clipped by 8 bases and J by 6 bases; unmatched bases: 15. Germline CDR1 is MNHEY and CDR2 is SMNVEV (reference sequence). The CDR3 has 15 residues. The CDR3 region is CASRTRVTGIPEAFF. In nucleotides, the CDR3 is TGTGCCAGCCGGACCCGAGTGACAGGGATCCCTGAAGCTTTCTTT.

J is TRBJ2-4 and V is TRBV5-4; TRBD1 matches at 7 bases. Germline-derived CDR1 and CDR2 are SGHNT and YYREEE (reference sequence). The CDR3 is 15 residues long. V lost 3 bases and J lost 3; bases outside the gene matches: 6. The DNA of the CDR3 is TGTGCCAGCAGCTATCCCGGGACAGTCAAAAACATTCAGTACTTC. Translating gives CASSYPGTVKNIQYF.

V is TRBV10-3 and J is TRBJ2-1; 8 bases map to TRBD1. The germline V gene encodes CDR1 ENHRY and CDR2 SYGVKD. The CDR3 length is 15 residues. The V and J ends lost 10 bases and 2 bases, in that order; junction bases with no gene match: 10. The CDR3 reads CATLGQGVAYNEQFF. The CDR3, as DNA: TGTGCCACCTTAGGACAGGGAGTAGCCTACAATGAGCAGTTCTTC.

This sequence joins TRBV7-8 and TRBJ2-5; D unresolved. CDR1 and CDR2 from the germline V gene are SGHVS and FQNEAQ. V shed 2 bases and J shed 1 base, with 14 bases lying between them. The CDR3 length is 16 residues. DNA of the CDR3: TGTGCCAGCAGCTTACGTTCCGGGTTGGTCCAAGAGACCCAGTACTTC. Protein product: CASSLRSGLVQETQYF.

This clone appeared a single time. V and J are TRBV30 and TRBJ2-3; 10 bases map to TRBD2. V dropped 3 bases and J dropped 6; count of bases not matched to a gene: 6. Germline V gene sequence: CDR1 GTSNPN, CDR2 SVGIG (reference sequence). The CDR3 has 14 residues. As DNA, the CDR3 is TGTGCCTGGAGAACCGGGACTAGCGTGGATACGCAGTATTTT. This sequence encodes CAWRTGTSVDTQYF.

The rearrangement joins TRBV11-3 to TRBJ1-2; the match to TRBD1 covers 9 bases. The CDR3 contains 15 residues. Germline CDR1 is SGHNT and CDR2 is YENEEA. The V and J ends lost 5 bases and 2 bases, in that order; junction bases with no gene match: 6. This CDR3 reads CASSPRTGVNYGYTF. Here the CDR3 DNA reads TGTGCCAGCAGCCCTAGGACAGGGGTCAACTATGGCTACACCTTC.

This clone showed up just once. The CDR3 sequence: CASSPTDTKTEAFF. CDR3 nucleotides: TGCGCCAGCAGCCCAACGGACACCAAGACTGAAGCTTTCTTT. This chain connects TRBV5-1 to TRBJ1-1; perhaps TRBD1 as D (5 bases). CDR3 length: 14 residues. Germline V gene lookup returns CDR1 SGHRS and CDR2 YFSETQ. The ends were cut back, 4 bases at V and 5 bases at J, with 15 bases in the middle. Full variable domain (missing parts from reference TRBV5-1 and TRBJ1-1): KAGVTQTPRYLIKTRGQQVTLSCSPISGHRSVSWYQQTPGQGLQFLFEYFSETQRNKGNFPGRFSGRQFSNSRSEMNVSTLELGDSALYLCASSPTDTKTEAFFGQGTRLTVV.

V gene TRBV25-1 combines with J gene TRBJ2-1, with D unclear. This CDR3 spans 13 amino acids. Germline CDR1 reads MGHDK; CDR2 reads SYGVNS. V shed 6 bases and J shed 0 bases, with 6 bases lying between them. The CDR3 DNA is TGTGCCAGCAGCCGCGGCTCCTACAATGAGCAGTTCTTC. Encoded protein: CASSRGSYNEQFF. The whole variable domain, remainder taken from reference TRBV25-1 and TRBJ2-1, is EADIYQTPRYLVIGTGKKITLECSQTMGHDKMYWYQQDPGMELHLIHYSYGVNSTEKGDLSSESTVSRIRTEHFPLTLESARPSHTSQYLCASSRGSYNEQFFGPGTRLTVL.

This CDR3 is CASSVAGTGDYNEQFF. DNA for the CDR3: TGTGCCAGCAGCGTGGCCGGGACTGGGGATTACAATGAGCAGTTCTTC. This chain connects TRBV9 to TRBJ2-1; perhaps TRBD2 as D (6 bases). CDR1 is SGDLS, CDR2 YYNGEE, per germline. The CDR3 has 16 amino acids. V lost 2 bases, J lost 4 bases, and 16 bases lay in between. Filled out from reference TRBV9 and TRBJ2-1, the complete variable domain reads DSGVTQTPKHLITATGQRVTLRCSPRSGDLSVYWYQQSLDQGLQFLIQYYNGEERAKGNILERFSAQQFPDLHSELNLSSLELGDSALYFCASSVAGTGDYNEQFFGPGTRLTVL.

This clone has more than one count but fewer than ten. J is TRBJ2-2 and V is TRBV29-1; TRBD2 matches 11 bases. The CDR3 has 15 residues. CDR1 is SQVTM and CDR2 is ANQGSEA in the germline V gene. V was pared by 6 bases and J by 1 base, with 4 bases of the junction left unmatched. Written as DNA, the CDR3 is TGCAGCGTGGCCGGGACTAGCGGGAACACCGGGGAGCTGTTTTTT. The encoded protein is CSVAGTSGNTGELFF.

This clone turned up a few times. The chain couples TRBV12-3 or TRBV12-4 to TRBJ1-1, with 8 positions matching TRBD1. The CDR3 contains 11 residues. Unmatched junction bases numbered 6, after V lost 7 bases and J lost 11 bases. The CDR3 region has the DNA TGTGCCAGCACCCCGGACAGGGAGGCTTTCTTT. It yields the protein CASTPDREAFF.

V and J are TRBV24-1 and TRBJ1-2, with TRBD1 identical over 7 bases. Germline V gives CDR1 KGHDR, CDR2 SFDVKD. Trimming at V came to 4 bases and at J to 4 bases, leaving 5 bases not matched to a gene. This CDR3 has 14 amino acids. CDR3 nucleotides: TGTGCCACCAGTGACCAAGGACAGGTCTATGGCTACACCTTC. It specifies CATSDQGQVYGYTF.

The chain is built from TRBV6-5 and TRBJ1-5; 7 bases align to TRBD1. CDR1 and CDR2 from the germline V gene are MNHEY and SVGAGI. With V trimmed by 5 bases and J by 9 bases, 13 bases remained unmatched. This CDR3 has 15 amino acids. The CDR3 here is CASSLLRDRVSPQHF. In DNA form, the CDR3 reads TGTGCCAGCAGTCTCCTTCGGGACAGAGTATCGCCCCAGCATTTT.

The V call is TRBV7-3, the J call TRBJ1-2; D might be TRBD1 (5 bases). The germline gives CDR1 SGHTA, CDR2 FQGTGA. The V end was cut by 4 bases, the J end by 8 bases, with 20 bases between. The CDR3 length is 15 residues. CDR3 sequence reads: CASSSHPGGLGGYTF. In DNA, the CDR3 is TGTGCCAGCAGCTCCCACCCCGGGGGTTTAGGGGGCTACACCTTC.

This chain links TRBV6-2 or TRBV6-3 with TRBJ2-2; D is uncertain. This CDR3 region has 16 residues. The V gene lost 2 bases and the J gene lost 9 bases, with 19 bases spanning the gap. Germline assignment: CDR1 MNHEY and CDR2 SVGEGT. This chain's CDR3 is CASSYVVPPSNRELFF. As DNA, the CDR3 is TGTGCCAGCAGTTACGTAGTCCCCCCATCCAACCGGGAGCTGTTTTTT.

The chain combines TRBV7-8 with TRBJ1-3; 7 positions agree with TRBD1. Germline lookup yields CDR1 SGHVS and CDR2 FQNEAQ. V lost 3 bases, J lost 3 bases, and 2 bases stayed unmatched. The CDR3 runs 14 residues. Written as DNA, the CDR3 is TGTGCCAGCAGCTTGGGACAGATTGGAAACACCATATATTTT. It encodes CASSLGQIGNTIYF.

Here the CDR3 reads CASSFDKNTEAFF. CDR3 DNA sequence: TGTGCCAGCAGCTTTGACAAGAACACTGAAGCTTTCTTT. The chain joins TRBV7-2 to TRBJ1-1; D unclear. Looked up from germline, CDR1 is SGHTA and CDR2 is FQGNSA. The CDR3 totals 13 residues. V was trimmed by 3 bases and J by 1 base, leaving 6 bases between them.

This clone was observed at least ten times. This sequence joins TRBV5-1 and TRBJ2-2, with TRBD2 matching 7 bases. This CDR3 is built from 15 residues. CDR1 and CDR2 from the germline V gene are SGHRS and YFSETQ. The V segment lost 1 base and the J segment 3 bases; nucleotides outside the gene matches: 3. The CDR3 reads CASSLQGGDTGELFF. CDR3 DNA: TGCGCCAGCAGCTTGCAGGGAGGGGACACCGGGGAGCTGTTTTTT.

Only a few counts were recorded for this clone. The chain joins TRBV12-3 or TRBV12-4 to TRBJ1-2; D call uncertain. V lost 6 bases and J 1 base, leaving 9 bases between the germline ends. This CDR3 region has 13 residues. CDR3 in amino acids: CASSLSRNYGYTF. Here the CDR3 DNA reads TGTGCCAGCAGCCTAAGCCGTAACTATGGCTACACCTTC.

The V gene is TRBV6-2 or TRBV6-3, the J gene TRBJ2-7; weak D call: TRBD2 (6 bases). With 4 bases removed from V and 0 bases from J, the gap between germline ends came to 13 bases. This CDR3 has 15 amino acids. Germline CDR1 and CDR2: MNHEY and SVGEGT. Here the CDR3 DNA reads TGTGCCAGCAGTTTGGACCGGGAGAGCTCCTACGAGCAGTACTTC. Translating it yields CASSLDRESSYEQYF.